This note documents a single T cell receptor beta chain sequence. Its antigen is currently unknown. This table comes from immunoSEQ multiplex PCR, and its TCRdb copy is limited to in-frame clones, with some not included. Among 150,000 to 180,000 clones, roughly nine tenths were seen once, and the ten largest hold about 5.5%. With V trimmed by 4 bases and J by 4 bases, 5 bases remained unmatched. The CDR3 runs 14 residues. CDR1 is SNHLY and CDR2 is FYNNEI in the germline V gene. These data are taken from a study of T cell responses to AZD1222 COVID-19 vaccine. Study conclusions and caveats: There were mostly white British donors and more females than males, and clonal diversity was possibly underestimated. CD4 TCRs associated with vaccination spanned spike, dominating at 160-218 and 743-854. Baseline seropositivity characterized only a handful of AZD1222 recipients.

This receptor was taken from an adult in good health. The rearrangement joins TRBV2 to TRBJ1-1; 8 bases align to TRBD1. The source material was peripheral blood, sampled on day 0 of MenACWY control vaccination. CDR3 DNA: TGTGCCAGCAGTGTTCAGGGGGCTCGCACTGAAGCTTTCTTT. Amino acid sequence: CASSVQGARTEAFF.